The 17 T cell receptor beta chains presented below share a single source sample, sequenced in a study of cytomegalovirus exposure and HLA in healthy donors. PCR used 60 Vbeta primers and 13 Jbeta primers. Sequencing used immunoSEQ multiplex PCR; TCRdb keeps in-frame clones, though not all of them. The sample has 200,000 or so clones; around four fifths are singletons. The specimen sequenced was PBMCs. The receptors were sampled from a woman between 40 and 50 years old in good health and CMV-seronegative.

J is TRBJ2-3 and V is TRBV7-3; TRBD2 matches at 13 bases. Trimming took 5 bases from V and 0 from J; bases not matched to a gene: 8. The CDR3 contains 18 residues. Germline assignment: CDR1 SGHTA and CDR2 FQGTGA. The CDR3 DNA reads as TGTGCCAGCAGCCGCTCGGGACTAGCGGGATACAGCACAGATACGCAGTATTTT. This encodes CASSRSGLAGYSTDTQYF.

This chain joins TRBV15 and TRBJ2-5, with TRBD1 identical over 7 bases. Trimming took 5 bases from V and 3 from J; bases not matched to a gene: 6. The CDR3 totals 14 residues. Germline CDR1 reads LNHNV; CDR2 reads YYDKDF (reference sequence). The CDR3 DNA is TGTGCCACCAGCGGGGACAGAAAAAAAGAGACCCAGTACTTC. It translates to CATSGDRKKETQYF.

The CDR3 DNA reads TGTGCCAGCAGGCCGACTAGCGGGGGCCAAGAGACCCAGTACTTC. Amino acid sequence: CASRPTSGGQETQYF. This rearrangement joins TRBV28 to TRBJ2-5; 12 positions agree with TRBD2. CDR1 and CDR2 (germline): MDHEN, SYDVKM. This CDR3 is 15 amino acids long. The J segment lost 1 base and the V segment lost 6 bases, leaving 3 bases of the junction unmatched.

The CDR3 DNA is TGTGCCAGCAGCAGGGGGGACAGGTACTGGTACGAGCAGTACTTC. This translates into CASSRGDRYWYEQYF. The V call is TRBV27, the J call TRBJ2-7; 8 nucleotides agree with TRBD1. V trimming: 6 bases; J trimming: 4 bases; junction bases outside the gene matches: 11. The germline gives CDR1 MNHEY, CDR2 SMNVEV (reference sequence). The CDR3 totals 15 residues.

This clone was counted once. The chain has TRBV11-1 and TRBJ1-1, with D maybe TRBD1 (5 bases). The germline gives CDR1 SGHAT, CDR2 FQDESV (reference sequence). Trimming removed 2 bases from V and 0 bases from J, with 10 bases in between. This CDR3 region has 15 residues. The CDR3 reads CASSLYKDMNTEAFF. In nucleotides, the CDR3 is TGTGCCAGCAGCTTATACAAGGACATGAACACTGAAGCTTTCTTT.

This chain links TRBV5-1 with TRBJ2-5; TRBD1 matches 7 bases. This CDR3 has 15 residues. J was trimmed by 3 bases and V by 3 bases; bases with no gene match: 8. Germline loops: CDR1 SGHRS, CDR2 YFSETQ. Here the CDR3 reads CASSWTGTAKETQYF. In DNA form, the CDR3 reads TGCGCCAGCAGCTGGACTGGGACAGCTAAAGAGACCCAGTACTTC.

The J gene is TRBJ2-2, the V gene TRBV5-1; 10 nucleotides line up with TRBD2. The junction had 5 bases not matched to a gene; V was cut back by 3 bases and J by 6 bases. This CDR3 is built from 15 residues. CDR1 is SGHRS and CDR2 is YFSETQ in the germline V gene. The CDR3 DNA sequence: TGCGCCAGCAGCTCGGGACTAGCGAGGGCCGGGGAGCTGTTTTTT. It is translated as CASSSGLARAGELFF. Full variable domain (missing parts from reference TRBV5-1 and TRBJ2-2): KAGVTQTPRYLIKTRGQQVTLSCSPISGHRSVSWYQQTPGQGLQFLFEYFSETQRNKGNFPGRFSGRQFSNSRSEMNVSTLELGDSALYLCASSSGLARAGELFFGEGSRLTVL.

V and J are TRBV5-1 and TRBJ2-1; weak D call: TRBD2 (6 bases). The CDR3 length is 16 residues. The germline gives CDR1 SGHRS, CDR2 YFSETQ. V was pared by 6 bases and J by 3 bases, with 19 bases between. The CDR3 DNA reads as TGCGCCAGCACCCTAAATTCAGGCGGGAACTACAATGAGCAGTTCTTC. Translation gives CASTLNSGGNYNEQFF.

The chain carries TRBV28 and TRBJ1-5, with 12 bases lining up with TRBD1. Germline CDR1 and CDR2: MDHEN and SYDVKM. Trimming cost V 5 bases and J 2 bases; bases outside gene matches: 13. CDR3 length: 19 amino acids. The CDR3 DNA sequence: TGTGCCAGCAGTATGGGGGGGACAGGGGGCGCTTTGGGCAATCAGCCCCAGCATTTT. This sequence encodes CASSMGGTGGALGNQPQHF. The full variable domain, its missing parts supplied by reference TRBV28 and TRBJ1-5, is DVKVTQSSRYLVKRTGEKVFLECVQDMDHENMFWYRQDPGLGLRLIYFSYDVKMKEKGDIPEGYSVSREKKERFSLILESASTNQTSMYLCASSMGGTGGALGNQPQHFGDGTRLSIL.

V and J are TRBV5-6 and TRBJ1-4; possible D gene TRBD1, 5 bases. There are 14 residues in the CDR3. Germline lookup yields CDR1 SGHDT and CDR2 YYEEEE. V lost 2 bases and J 3 bases, leaving 8 bases between the germline ends. The CDR3 sequence is CASSFTTANEKLFF. CDR3 coding DNA: TGTGCCAGCAGCTTTACGACAGCTAATGAAAAACTGTTTTTT.

The rearrangement joins TRBV2 to TRBJ2-1; no clear D gene. Trimming cost V 4 bases and J 8 bases, with 12 bases left between them. The CDR3 consists of 13 residues. Germline CDR1 SNHLY, CDR2 FYNNEI. The CDR3, as DNA: TGTGCCAGCAGTGTCGTCCCGGTATATGAGCAGTTCTTC. This gives the protein CASSVVPVYEQFF.

The V gene is TRBV29-1, the J gene TRBJ2-3; 8 bases agree with TRBD1. J lost 6 bases, V lost 8 bases, and 13 bases had no gene match. From germline, CDR1 is SQVTM and CDR2 ANQGSEA. This CDR3 is built from 14 residues. CDR3 nucleotides: TGCAGCTCCTTAGACAGGGGATTCACCGATACGCAGTATTTT. Encoded protein: CSSLDRGFTDTQYF.

The chain has TRBV5-1 and TRBJ2-5, with D unclear. Germline V gene data show CDR1 as SGHRS and CDR2 as YFSETQ. The CDR3 is 13 residues long. The ends were cut back, 4 bases at V and 5 bases at J, with 12 bases in the middle. The CDR3 spells CASSTEIPETQYF. In nucleotides, the CDR3 is TGCGCCAGCAGCACCGAGATTCCCGAGACCCAGTACTTC.

The genes are TRBV7-3 and TRBJ2-3; D is uncertain. Trimming stripped 2 bases from V and 8 bases from J, with 11 bases between. Germline CDR1 is SGHTA and CDR2 is FQGTGA. The CDR3 spans 13 residues. The chain's CDR3 is CASSLLEVGTQYF. DNA for the CDR3: TGTGCCAGCAGCTTACTAGAAGTCGGTACGCAGTATTTT.

This clone has just one count. This chain uses TRBV25-1 with TRBJ2-7; the D gene is possibly TRBD1 (7 bases). The CDR3 is made up of 16 amino acids. The germline V gene encodes CDR1 MGHDK and CDR2 SYGVNS. V was cut by 5 bases and J by 0 bases, with 17 bases left in between. CDR3 bases: TGTGCCAGCAGTTTCCCGCAGGGGGGAAACTCCTACGAGCAGTACTTC. Protein: CASSFPQGGNSYEQYF.

The J gene is TRBJ2-7, the V gene TRBV30, with a weak D call TRBD2 (5 bases). CDR3 length equals 16 residues. Trimming stripped 0 bases from V and 3 bases from J, with 18 bases between. CDR1 GTSNPN and CDR2 SVGIG come from the germline V gene (reference sequence). CDR3 residues: CAWSVPWRAALYEQYF. The DNA of the CDR3 is TGTGCCTGGAGTGTACCCTGGCGGGCCGCTCTCTACGAGCAGTACTTC.

V usage is TRBV10-3 and J usage is TRBJ1-3; D possibly corresponds to TRBD1 (5 bases). V was shortened by 5 bases and J by 3 bases, with 11 bases between the two germline ends. This CDR3 comprises 14 residues. From germline, CDR1 is ENHRY and CDR2 SYGVKD. CDR3 amino acids: CAISQGIGGNTIYF. For the CDR3, the DNA is TGTGCCATCAGTCAGGGTATAGGTGGAAACACCATATATTTT.